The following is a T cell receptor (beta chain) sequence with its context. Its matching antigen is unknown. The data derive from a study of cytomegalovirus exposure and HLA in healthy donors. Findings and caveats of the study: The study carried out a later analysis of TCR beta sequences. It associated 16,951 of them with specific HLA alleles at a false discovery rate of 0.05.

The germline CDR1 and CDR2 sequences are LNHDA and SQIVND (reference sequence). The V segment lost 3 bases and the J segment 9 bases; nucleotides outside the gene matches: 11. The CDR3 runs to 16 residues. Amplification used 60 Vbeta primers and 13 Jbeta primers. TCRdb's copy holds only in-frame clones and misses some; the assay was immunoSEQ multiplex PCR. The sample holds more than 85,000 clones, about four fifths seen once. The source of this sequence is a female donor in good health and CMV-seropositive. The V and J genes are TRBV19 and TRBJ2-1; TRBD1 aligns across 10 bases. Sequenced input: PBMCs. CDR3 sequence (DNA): TGTGCCAGTAGTATGGATGACAGGGGGCGCAGGATTGAGCAGTTCTTC. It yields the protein CASSMDDRGRRIEQFF. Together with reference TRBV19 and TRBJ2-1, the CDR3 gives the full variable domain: DGGITQSPKYLFRKEGQNVTLSCEQNLNHDAMYWYRQDPGQGLRLIYYSQIVNDFQKGDIAEGYSVSREKKESFPLTVTSAQKNPTAFYLCASSMDDRGRRIEQFFGPGTRLTVL.